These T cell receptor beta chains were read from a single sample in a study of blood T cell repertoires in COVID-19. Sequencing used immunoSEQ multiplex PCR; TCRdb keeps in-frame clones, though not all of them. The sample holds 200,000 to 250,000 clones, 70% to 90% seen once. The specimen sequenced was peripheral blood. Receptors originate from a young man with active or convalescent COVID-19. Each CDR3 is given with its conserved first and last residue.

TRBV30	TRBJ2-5	CAWSGTGAHQETQYF
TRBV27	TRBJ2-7	CASSLPGLAGDHEQYF
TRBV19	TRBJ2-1	CASSPSGTGRNEQFF
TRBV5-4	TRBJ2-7	CASSNPGTGVYEQYF
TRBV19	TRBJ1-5	CASTMTGLSNQPQHF
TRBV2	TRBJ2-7	CATRTGAHPGDEQYF
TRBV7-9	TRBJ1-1	CASSLDGGFEAFF
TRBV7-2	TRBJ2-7	CASRRTSGSSYEQYF
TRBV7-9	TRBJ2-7	CASSLGQGGHEQYF
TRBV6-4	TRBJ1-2	CASSDSTRRYGYTF
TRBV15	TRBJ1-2	CATSRDFLTGDGYGYTF
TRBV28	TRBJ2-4	CASSLRGWRGHAKNIQYF
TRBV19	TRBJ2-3	CASSMSRVDTQYF
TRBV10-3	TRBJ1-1	CASRELDRDEEAFF
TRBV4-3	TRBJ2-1	CASSQEGGVAEQFF
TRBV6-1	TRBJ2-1	CASSEVRTQFF
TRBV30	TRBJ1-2	CAWSLKGASRYTF